The 20 T cell receptor beta chains presented below share a single source sample, sequenced in a study of regulatory T cells in long-lasting Graves disease (dated by TCRdb to the early 2020s). Library method: multiplex PCR. The instrument was an Illumina HiSeq 4000. To build TCR beta libraries, CDR3 regions were amplified by Arm-PCR using iRepertoire HTBI primers. TCRdb redid the processing of the public reads, applying fastp at Q25 and MiXCR, and retained in-frame beta chains. Rows are combined by CDR3 protein, so each entry shows the most common genes and DNA. The sample table contains almost 350,000 distinct CDR3 sequences; only one count was recorded for roughly a fifth of them. The top ten constitute approximately 31% of the sample. This sample's time point label indicates: persistent/refractory GD, antithyroid drugs over 5 years with positive TRAb. RNA was extracted from PBMCs in TRIzol for both TCR sequencing and RNA sequencing.

The material was peripheral blood mononuclear cells (PBMCs), obtained when the disease was refractory, from a patient treated with antithyroid drugs. The receptors were gathered from a female donor with Graves disease.

This clonotype was detected many times. The rearrangement links TRBV20-1 to TRBJ2-5; 10 bases map to TRBD2. The CDR3 length is 16 residues. V shed 6 bases and J 1 base; nucleotides not matched to a gene: 11. Germline values: CDR1 DFQATT, CDR2 SNEGSKA (reference sequence). The CDR3 here is CSASGAGTSAQETQYF. In DNA, the CDR3 is TGCAGTGCCAGTGGGGCCGGGACTAGCGCCCAAGAGACCCAGTACTTC.

The chain combines TRBV3-1 with TRBJ2-3; 8 bases are shared with TRBD2. The CDR3 consists of 18 residues. The V segment lost 1 base and the J segment 3 bases; nucleotides outside the gene matches: 12. CDR1 LGHDT and CDR2 YNNKEL come from the germline V gene (reference sequence). The CDR3 region has the DNA TGTGCCAGCAGCCAAGGCCCCAGGGTACGGGGGGGAACAGATACGCAGTATTTT. Protein product: CASSQGPRVRGGTDTQYF.

V is TRBV20-1 and J is TRBJ1-6, with 8 bases matching TRBD1. With V trimmed by 6 bases and J by 5 bases, 9 bases remained unmatched. Germline CDR1 and CDR2: DFQATT and SNEGSKA (reference sequence). The CDR3 runs to 15 residues. This chain's CDR3 is CSARRQGIDNSPLHF. The CDR3 region has the DNA TGCAGTGCAAGACGACAGGGGATCGATAATTCACCCCTCCACTTT.

To note about this clonotype: A much larger clone differs by one base, so this may be a read error. The chain couples TRBV24-1 to TRBJ1-1, with D perhaps TRBD1 (6 bases). Per germline, CDR1 KGHDR and CDR2 SFDVKD. The CDR3 length is 13 residues. Trimming took 5 bases from V and 7 from J, leaving 13 bases between them. The CDR3, as DNA: TGTGCCACCAGTGGTCCGGGGGCGGTTGAAGCTTTCTTT. Amino acids: CATSGPGAVEAFF.

There are many counts of this clonotype. The chain uses TRBV6-1 and TRBJ1-5, with TRBD1 as a possible D gene (5 bases). Germline V gene sequence: CDR1 MNHNS, CDR2 SASEGT. Trimming pared 4 bases from V and 1 base from J, leaving 17 bases between. The CDR3 contains 17 residues. CDR3 in DNA: TGTGCCAGCAGTGTAGGGGCCGACCTTTTGAGCAATCAGCCCCAGCATTTT. This gives the protein CASSVGADLLSNQPQHF.

The V and J genes are TRBV5-6 and TRBJ2-1; unclear D gene. The CDR3 length is 13 residues. The V end lost 0 bases, the J end lost 3 bases, and 4 bases lay between the germline ends. The V gene's germline CDR1 is SGHDT and CDR2 YYEEEE. The CDR3 is CASSLVSYNEQFF. The CDR3 bases are TGTGCCAGCAGCTTGGTTAGCTACAATGAGCAGTTCTTC.

The chain has TRBV30 and TRBJ2-3, with D perhaps TRBD2 (6 bases). This CDR3 spans 15 amino acids. The germline V and J ends were trimmed by 3 bases and 0 bases, with 13 bases remaining between them. Per the germline V gene, CDR1 is GTSNPN and CDR2 is SVGIG (reference sequence). The DNA of the CDR3 is TGTGCCTGGAGGGATTCGGGACTTAGCACAGATACGCAGTATTTT. Its translation: CAWRDSGLSTDTQYF.

V and J are TRBV30 and TRBJ1-2; 8 bases match TRBD1. The junction had 0 bases not matched to a gene; V was cut back by 1 base and J by 2 bases. This CDR3 is 13 amino acids long. The V gene's germline CDR1 is GTSNPN and CDR2 SVGIG (reference sequence). In DNA, the CDR3 is TGTGCCTGGAGTGGACAGGGGAACTATGGCTACACCTTC. Translated, it gives CAWSGQGNYGYTF.

The chain is built from TRBV7-2 and TRBJ1-1, with TRBD1 identical over 7 bases. Germline V gene data show CDR1 as SGHTA and CDR2 as FQGNSA. The CDR3 is 15 residues long. The trim removed 2 bases at V and 4 bases at J, leaving 7 bases unmatched. CDR3 in amino acids: CASSLPGGTGTEAFF. For the CDR3, the DNA is TGTGCCAGCAGCTTACCAGGGGGTACGGGCACTGAAGCTTTCTTT.

In its sample, this clonotype was seen a few times. The chain has TRBV5-6 and TRBJ2-7; 10 nucleotides line up with TRBD2. This CDR3 is built from 15 residues. Germline V gene sequence: CDR1 SGHDT, CDR2 YYEEEE. The V gene end was trimmed by 2 bases and the J gene end by 4 bases; junction bases not matched to a gene: 6. CDR3 sequence reads: CASSFATSGEYEQYF. In nucleotides, the CDR3 is TGTGCCAGCAGCTTTGCTACTAGCGGGGAATACGAGCAGTACTTC. Combining the CDR3 with reference TRBV5-6 and TRBJ2-7 gives the whole variable domain DAGVTQSPTHLIKTRGQQVTLRCSPKSGHDTVSWYQQALGQGPQFIFQYYEEEERQRGNFPDRFSGHQFPNYSSELNVNALLLGDSALYLCASSFATSGEYEQYFGPGTRLTVT.

Ten or more counts support this clonotype. This chain joins TRBV2 and TRBJ1-1; a possible D gene is TRBD1 (6 bases). The CDR3 totals 14 residues. Looked up from germline, CDR1 is SNHLY and CDR2 is FYNNEI. Between the trimmed V and J ends, which lost 8 bases and 6 bases, there was a span of 19 bases. The CDR3 loop reads CASVTSGAPAEAFF. CDR3 bases: TGTGCCAGCGTAACTTCAGGGGCCCCTGCTGAAGCTTTCTTT.

The rearrangement uses TRBV19 and TRBJ1-2, with 8 bases that match TRBD1. Trimming at V came to 6 bases and at J to 7 bases, leaving 10 bases not matched to a gene. CDR3 length equals 14 residues. From germline, CDR1 is LNHDA and CDR2 SQIVND (reference sequence). CDR3 nucleotides: TGTGCCAGTAGCCTGAAGACAGGGGCAGCTGGCTACACCTTC. Translation gives CASSLKTGAAGYTF. Drawing the rest from reference TRBV19 and TRBJ1-2, the complete variable domain is DGGITQSPKYLFRKEGQNVTLSCEQNLNHDAMYWYRQDPGQGLRLIYYSQIVNDFQKGDIAEGYSVSREKKESFPLTVTSAQKNPTAFYLCASSLKTGAAGYTFGSGTRLTVV.

This clonotype has ten or more counts. This sequence joins TRBV24-1 and TRBJ1-2, with TRBD1 identical over 8 bases. Trimming took 1 base from V and 7 from J; bases not matched to a gene: 1. Germline V lookup: CDR1 KGHDR, CDR2 SFDVKD. The CDR3 contains 13 residues. The CDR3 loop is CATSDFTGGGYTF. DNA for the CDR3: TGTGCCACCAGTGATTTTACAGGGGGTGGCTACACCTTC.

There are many counts of this clonotype. V gene TRBV28 combines with J gene TRBJ1-2, with TRBD1 matching over 10 bases. Looked up from germline, CDR1 is MDHEN and CDR2 is SYDVKM. This CDR3 has 15 amino acids. J gave up 4 bases and V 5 bases, and 7 bases lay outside the gene matches. The CDR3 here is CASSPYRDRGYGYTF. The CDR3 DNA is TGTGCCAGCAGTCCATACCGGGACAGGGGCTATGGCTACACCTTC.

To note about this clonotype: A much larger clonotype is one base distant, so this may be a read error. The gene calls are TRBV7-3 and TRBJ2-5, with D tentatively TRBD2 (5 bases). CDR1 is SGHTA and CDR2 is FQGTGA in the germline V gene. The CDR3 is made up of 15 amino acids. The CDR3 sequence is CASSTMGGYQETQCF. CDR3 nucleotide sequence: TGTGCCAGCAGCACGATGGGCGGGTACCAAGAGACCCAGTGCTTC.

At least ten counts were recorded for this clonotype. The V call is TRBV12-3 or TRBV12-4, the J call TRBJ1-2; 10 positions agree with TRBD1. CDR3 size: 15 residues. Trimming took 2 bases from V and 4 from J; bases not matched to a gene: 4. The CDR3 sequence: CASSLRQGAIYGYTF. CDR3 coding DNA: TGTGCCAGCAGTTTACGACAGGGGGCAATCTATGGCTACACCTTC.

This clonotype occurred a few times. Written as DNA, the CDR3 is TGCGCCAGCAGTGATATAGCGCCTACCTCCTACGAGCAGTACTTC. Residues: CASSDIAPTSYEQYF. The rearrangement uses TRBV10-1 and TRBJ2-7; D possibly corresponds to TRBD2 (5 bases). Trimming removed 3 bases at V and 0 bases at J, with 12 bases between. Germline-derived CDR1 and CDR2 are WNHNN and SYGVQD (reference sequence). The length of the CDR3 is 15 residues.

J is TRBJ2-5 and V is TRBV11-3; 9 bases are shared with TRBD1. The V segment lost 3 bases and the J segment 4 bases; nucleotides outside the gene matches: 9. The CDR3 is 16 amino acids. Germline assignment: CDR1 SGHNT and CDR2 YENEEA. The CDR3 loop reads CASSFPGQGGSETQYF. DNA of the CDR3: TGTGCCAGCAGCTTCCCGGGACAGGGAGGGTCAGAGACCCAGTACTTC.

This clonotype was recorded at least ten times. The V call is TRBV6-1, the J call TRBJ1-6, with TRBD1 matching over 8 bases. Trimming took 4 bases from V and 2 from J; bases not matched to a gene: 13. Germline V gene data show CDR1 as MNHNS and CDR2 as SASEGT. The CDR3 sequence is 19 residues long. CDR3 sequence reads: CASSGRRDRRGAYNSPLHF. DNA for the CDR3: TGTGCCAGCAGTGGTCGCCGGGACAGGAGAGGGGCCTATAATTCACCCCTCCACTTT.

The table lists this clonotype with many counts. This chain joins TRBV20-1 and TRBJ1-1; D may be TRBD1 (6 bases). The V gene lost 6 bases and the J gene lost 2 bases, with 16 bases spanning the gap. Germline V CDR1 and CDR2: DFQATT, SNEGSKA (reference sequence). The CDR3 is 14 residues long. CDR3 loop: CSAHARTANTEAFF. The CDR3 region has the DNA TGCAGTGCCCACGCCAGGACAGCAAACACTGAAGCTTTCTTT.